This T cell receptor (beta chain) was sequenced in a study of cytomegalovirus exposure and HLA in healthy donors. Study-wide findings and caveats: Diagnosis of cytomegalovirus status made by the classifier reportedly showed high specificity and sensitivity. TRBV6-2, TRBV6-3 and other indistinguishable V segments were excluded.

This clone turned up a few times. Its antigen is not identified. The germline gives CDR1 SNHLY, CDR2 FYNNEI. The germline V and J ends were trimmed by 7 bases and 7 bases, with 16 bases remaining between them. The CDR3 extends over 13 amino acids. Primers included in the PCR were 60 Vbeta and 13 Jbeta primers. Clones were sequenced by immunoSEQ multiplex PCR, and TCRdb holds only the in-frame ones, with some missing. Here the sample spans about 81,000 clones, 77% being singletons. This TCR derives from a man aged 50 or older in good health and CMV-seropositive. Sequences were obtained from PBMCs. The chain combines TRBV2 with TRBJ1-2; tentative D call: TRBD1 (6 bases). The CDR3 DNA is TGTGCCAGCACGATCCAGGGGACGGGTGGCTACACCTTC. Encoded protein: CASTIQGTGGYTF.